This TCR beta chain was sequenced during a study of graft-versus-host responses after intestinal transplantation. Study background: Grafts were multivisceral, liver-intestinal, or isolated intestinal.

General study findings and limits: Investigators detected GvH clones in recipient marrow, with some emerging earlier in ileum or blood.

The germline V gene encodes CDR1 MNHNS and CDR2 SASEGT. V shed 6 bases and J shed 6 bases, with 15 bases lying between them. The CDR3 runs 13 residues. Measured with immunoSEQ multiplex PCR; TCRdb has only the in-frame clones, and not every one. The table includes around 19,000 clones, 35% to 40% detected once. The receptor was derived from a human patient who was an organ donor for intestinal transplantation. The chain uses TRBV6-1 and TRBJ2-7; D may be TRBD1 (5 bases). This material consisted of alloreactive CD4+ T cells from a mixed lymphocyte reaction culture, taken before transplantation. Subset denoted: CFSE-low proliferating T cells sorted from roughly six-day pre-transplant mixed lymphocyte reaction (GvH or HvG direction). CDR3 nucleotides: TGTGCCAGCAGAGGGGCCGGGTCCCCCGAGCAGTACTTC. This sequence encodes CASRGAGSPEQYF.